The present T cell receptor (beta chain) was sequenced within a study of blood T cell repertoires in COVID-19 (dated by TCRdb to about 2020). General notes on the study: The collaborator samples originated in the United States, Italy and Spain and spanned the acute and convalescent phases of COVID-19. The repertoires were made available in a free public database intended to serve as a resource for research on the immune response to SARS-CoV-2. Samples were obtained from the ongoing ImmuneRACE study (first 160 participants) and from some 1,200 subjects provided by 6 global collaborators. Where available, HLA class I and class II types were obtained from metadata supplied by the sample provider rather than from assay-based typing. Subjects who had been exposed to COVID-19, were actively infected with it, or had recovered from it provided the deeply sampled blood TCRbeta repertoires that made up the dataset. The material from the prospective study consisted of cDNA or gDNA derived from T cells, B-cell-depleted T cells, or PBMCs. A de-identified subject ID, COVID-19 status, age in years and sex were almost always included in the sample metadata.

From its cysteine to its phenylalanine, the CDR3 spans 14 amino acids. This entry keeps only the CDR3 DNA: 42 bases, framed from base 1. Relative to germline, V is missing 2 bases and J is missing 5 bases, with 5 bases of the junction outside any gene match. The germline V gene provides CDR1 SGHDT and CDR2 YYEEEE. About this clone itself: Its specific antigen is unknown. Qualities for individual bases were not recorded, and no much larger clone is one base off.

TCRbeta CDR3 regions were amplified from genomic DNA using the immunoSEQ Assay, a bias-controlled multiplex PCR. Per the original workflow: The number of nucleated cells in each sample was estimated by amplification of reference gene primers within the assay. Sequence reads were collapsed and filtered to measure the absolute abundance of every unique TCRbeta CDR3 rearrangement. For each sample, productive Simpson clonality was calculated as the square root of Simpson's diversity index across productive rearrangements. TCRdb holds this immuneACCESS table with in-frame rearrangements only. Some clones are missing; in checked studies, unresolved V genes explain under half, and the rest has no known cause. The V and J calls and clone size come from that table; D and trimming were worked out from the DNA. The sample profile shows about 210,000 clones; around 90% of them were found once. Clones ranked in the top ten supply 6.5% to 9% of the sample.

What the work shows at the level of the full study, not this receptor alone: The amount of clinical and demographic metadata varied by source and participant and was provided uncurated.

In the prospective study, participants were 18 to 89 years old, resided in 20 to 30 geographic areas of the United States, and were enrolled through a virtual design. In the prospective study, participants were assigned to cohorts based on the clinical history participants reported in a screening survey and a study questionnaire. Recovered participants in ImmuneRACE Cohort 3 were defined as having two consecutive negative NP/OP PCR tests, clearance from a healthcare professional, or resolution of symptoms. In the prospective study, mobile phlebotomists collected whole blood, serum and a nasopharyngeal or oropharyngeal swab from each participant. Over a 2-month period, participants in the prospective study had the option of providing additional blood draws and questionnaires. Before DNA extraction, blood samples from the prospective study were shipped at room temperature or frozen.

This TCR was recovered from a woman aged 18-29 years who had recovered from COVID-19. The sample taken for sequencing was PBMCs or T cells enriched from blood (not recorded which). The rearranged segments are TRBV5-6 and TRBJ2-7; TRBD1 matches 9 bases in the middle. The sequenced DNA is TGTGCCAGCAGCTTCGGGACAGGGTTTGACGAGCAGTACTTC. Translated, this is CASSFGTGFDEQYF.